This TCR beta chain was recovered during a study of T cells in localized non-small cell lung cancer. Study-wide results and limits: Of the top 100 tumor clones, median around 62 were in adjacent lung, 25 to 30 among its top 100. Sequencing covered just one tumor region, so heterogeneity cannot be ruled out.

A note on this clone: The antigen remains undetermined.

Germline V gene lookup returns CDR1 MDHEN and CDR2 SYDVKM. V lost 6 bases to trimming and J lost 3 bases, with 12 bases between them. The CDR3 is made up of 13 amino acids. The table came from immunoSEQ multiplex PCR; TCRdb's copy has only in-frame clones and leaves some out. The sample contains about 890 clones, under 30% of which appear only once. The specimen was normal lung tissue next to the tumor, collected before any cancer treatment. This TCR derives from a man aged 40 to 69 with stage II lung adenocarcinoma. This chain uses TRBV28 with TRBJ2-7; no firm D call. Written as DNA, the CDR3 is TGTGCCAGCAGCCCGGCTACCCACTACGAGCAGTACTTC. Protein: CASSPATHYEQYF.